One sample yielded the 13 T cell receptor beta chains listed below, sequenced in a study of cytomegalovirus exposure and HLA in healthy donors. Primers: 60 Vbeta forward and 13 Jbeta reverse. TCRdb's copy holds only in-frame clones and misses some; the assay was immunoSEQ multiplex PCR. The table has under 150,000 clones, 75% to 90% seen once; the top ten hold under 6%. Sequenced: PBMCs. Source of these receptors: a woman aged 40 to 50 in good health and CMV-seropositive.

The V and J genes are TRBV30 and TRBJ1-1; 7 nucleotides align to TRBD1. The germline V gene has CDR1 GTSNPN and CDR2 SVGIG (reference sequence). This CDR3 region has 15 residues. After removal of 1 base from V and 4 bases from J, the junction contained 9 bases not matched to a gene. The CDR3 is CAWSATGRLLTEAFF. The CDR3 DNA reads TGTGCCTGGAGTGCGACAGGGCGCTTACTCACTGAAGCTTTCTTT.

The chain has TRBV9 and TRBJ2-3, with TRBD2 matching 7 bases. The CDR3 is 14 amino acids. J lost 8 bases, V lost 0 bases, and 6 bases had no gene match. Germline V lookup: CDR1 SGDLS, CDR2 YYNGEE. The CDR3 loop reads CASSVGGGGGTQYF. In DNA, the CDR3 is TGTGCCAGCAGCGTAGGCGGGGGAGGAGGTACGCAGTATTTT.

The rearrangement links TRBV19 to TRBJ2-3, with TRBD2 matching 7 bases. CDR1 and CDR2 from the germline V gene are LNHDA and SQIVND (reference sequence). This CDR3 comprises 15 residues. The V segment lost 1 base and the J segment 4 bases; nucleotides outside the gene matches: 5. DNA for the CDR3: TGTGCCAGTAGTATAGGTGGCGGGAGTGCAGATACGCAGTATTTT. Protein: CASSIGGGSADTQYF.

The CDR3 DNA reads as TGTGCCAGCAGCTCTAGAAACCAAGAGACCCAGTACTTC. Protein product: CASSSRNQETQYF. This chain links TRBV5-6 with TRBJ2-5; no clear D gene. This CDR3 is built from 13 residues. V gave up 3 bases and J gave up 0 bases, with 6 bases separating them. Germline CDR1 and CDR2: SGHDT and YYEEEE.

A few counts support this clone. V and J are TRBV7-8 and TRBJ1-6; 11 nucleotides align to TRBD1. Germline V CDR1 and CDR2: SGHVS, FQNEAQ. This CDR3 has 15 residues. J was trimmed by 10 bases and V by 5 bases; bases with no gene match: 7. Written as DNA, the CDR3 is TGTGCCAGCAGCCCGGGGACAGGGGGGAGGTCACCCCTCCACTTT. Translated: CASSPGTGGRSPLHF.

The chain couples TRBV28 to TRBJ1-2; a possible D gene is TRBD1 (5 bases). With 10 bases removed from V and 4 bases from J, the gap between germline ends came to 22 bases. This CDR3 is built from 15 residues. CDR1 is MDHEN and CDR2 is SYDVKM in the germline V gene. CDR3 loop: CATKAGGSKGYGYTF. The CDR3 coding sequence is TGTGCCACCAAAGCGGGGGGGAGTAAGGGCTATGGCTACACCTTC.

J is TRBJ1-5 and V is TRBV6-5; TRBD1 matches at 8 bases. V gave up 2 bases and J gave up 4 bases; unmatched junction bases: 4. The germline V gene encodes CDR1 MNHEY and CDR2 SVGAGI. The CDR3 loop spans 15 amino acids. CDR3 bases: TGTGCCAGCAGTTACGCACAGGGGGAGAATCAGCCCCAGCATTTT. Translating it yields CASSYAQGENQPQHF.

DNA of the CDR3: TGTGCCAGCAGCCTCCAGGGGGGCACAGATACGCAGTATTTT. This translates into CASSLQGGTDTQYF. The chain is built from TRBV7-3 and TRBJ2-3, with 7 bases aligning to TRBD1. This CDR3 is built from 14 residues. Germline V gene data show CDR1 as SGHTA and CDR2 as FQGTGA. V dropped 5 bases and J dropped 1; count of bases not matched to a gene: 3.

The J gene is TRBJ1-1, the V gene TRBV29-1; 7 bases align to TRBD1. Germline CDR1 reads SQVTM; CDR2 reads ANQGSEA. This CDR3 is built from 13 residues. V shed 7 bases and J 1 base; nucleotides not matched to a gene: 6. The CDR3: CSGMGQPNTEAFF. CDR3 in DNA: TGCAGCGGGATGGGACAGCCGAACACTGAAGCTTTCTTT.

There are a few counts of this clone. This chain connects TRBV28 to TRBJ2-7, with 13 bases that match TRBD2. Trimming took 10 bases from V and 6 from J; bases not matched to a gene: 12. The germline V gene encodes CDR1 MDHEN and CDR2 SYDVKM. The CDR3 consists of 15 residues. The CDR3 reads CATSPGLAGPGEQYF. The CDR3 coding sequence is TGTGCCACCTCACCGGGACTAGCGGGACCAGGCGAGCAGTACTTC.

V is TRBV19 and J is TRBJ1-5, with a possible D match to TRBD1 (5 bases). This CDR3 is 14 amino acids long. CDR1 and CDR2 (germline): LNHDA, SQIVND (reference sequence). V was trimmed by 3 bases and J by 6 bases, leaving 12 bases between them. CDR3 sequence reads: CASSMGNGGQPQHF. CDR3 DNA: TGTGCCAGTAGTATGGGTAACGGGGGTCAGCCCCAGCATTTT.

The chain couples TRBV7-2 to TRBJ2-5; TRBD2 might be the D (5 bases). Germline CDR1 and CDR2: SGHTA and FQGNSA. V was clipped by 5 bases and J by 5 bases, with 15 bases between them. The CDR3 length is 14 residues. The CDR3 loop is CASSLEPAGETQYF. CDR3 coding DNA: TGTGCCAGCAGCCTAGAGCCCGCGGGTGAGACCCAGTACTTC. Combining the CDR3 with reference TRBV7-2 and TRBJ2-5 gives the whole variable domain GAGVSQSPSNKVTEKGKDVELRCDPISGHTALYWYRQSLGQGLEFLIYFQGNSAPDKSGLPSDRFSAERTGGSVSTLTIQRTQQEDSAVYLCASSLEPAGETQYFGPGTRLLVL.

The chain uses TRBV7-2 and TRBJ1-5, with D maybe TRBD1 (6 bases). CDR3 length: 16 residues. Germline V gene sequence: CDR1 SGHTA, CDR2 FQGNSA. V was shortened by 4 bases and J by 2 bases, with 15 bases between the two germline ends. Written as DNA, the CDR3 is TGTGCCAGCAGCTCAACACAGGGAATAGGCAATCAGCCCCAGCATTTT. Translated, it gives CASSSTQGIGNQPQHF.